Listed here are 31 T cell receptor beta chains from one sample, sequenced in a study of CD8+ T cells in alopecia areata. Documented treatment: oral pan-JAK inhibitor, 5-10 mg twice daily. Once RNA had been extracted, it was reverse transcribed into cDNA to act as the sequencing template. Profiled with immunoSEQ multiplex PCR; TCRdb holds only in-frame clones, not every one. The sample lists approximately 210,000 clones; 40% to 55% were seen once. The specimen was CD4+ T cells sorted from blood, collected at roughly week 36, from a patient treated with tofacitinib. These TCRs come from a human donor with alopecia areata.

The chain employs TRBV6-5 and TRBJ1-5; unclear D gene. Trimming shortened V by 8 bases and J by 1 base, and 9 bases separated the two germline ends. The CDR3 sequence is 13 residues long. Germline CDR1 is MNHEY and CDR2 is SVGAGI. The CDR3 sequence: CASGLQSNQPQHF. CDR3 nucleotides: TGTGCCAGCGGGCTGCAGAGCAATCAGCCCCAGCATTTT.

This clone came up a few times. Other DNA sequences from this sample encode an identical CDR3 as well. V and J are TRBV6-5 and TRBJ2-7, with TRBD1 matching 8 bases. V gave up 0 bases and J gave up 3 bases; unmatched junction bases: 4. The CDR3 has 15 residues. Germline V CDR1 and CDR2: MNHEY, SVGAGI. DNA for the CDR3: TGTGCCAGCAGTTACTCCGGGACAGGTAACTACGAGCAGTACTTC. Residues: CASSYSGTGNYEQYF.

The rearrangement joins TRBV9 to TRBJ2-7; weak D call: TRBD2 (6 bases). The germline V and J ends were trimmed by 3 bases and 2 bases, with 15 bases remaining between them. CDR1 and CDR2 (germline): SGDLS, YYNGEE. The CDR3 totals 15 residues. The CDR3 here is CASSESSGGAYEQYF. The CDR3 DNA reads TGTGCCAGCAGCGAGTCGTCAGGAGGGGCCTACGAGCAGTACTTC.

This clone was seen only a few times. V and J are TRBV9 and TRBJ2-2, with D maybe TRBD2 (6 bases). The germline gives CDR1 SGDLS, CDR2 YYNGEE. The length of the CDR3 is 14 residues. The V end lost 4 bases, the J end lost 8 bases, and 15 bases lay between the germline ends. The CDR3 region has the DNA TGTGCCAGCAGCCCACAGACTAGTTCGGGGGAGCTGTTTTTT. This sequence encodes CASSPQTSSGELFF.

This clone was counted ten times or more. The chain carries TRBV27 and TRBJ1-2, with no clear D. V was shortened by 5 bases and J by 4 bases, with 17 bases between the two germline ends. The CDR3 length is 15 residues. Germline values: CDR1 MNHEY, CDR2 SMNVEV (reference sequence). For the CDR3, the DNA is TGTGCCAGCAGTCTTACCCCCAGGATGGCCTATGGCTACACCTTC. It specifies CASSLTPRMAYGYTF.

The CDR3 sequence: CSVKLAGGYTDTQYF. Here the CDR3 DNA reads TGCAGCGTCAAACTAGCGGGAGGATACACAGATACGCAGTATTTT. This chain joins TRBV29-1 and TRBJ2-3, with 12 nucleotides matching TRBD2. From germline, CDR1 is SQVTM and CDR2 ANQGSEA. The CDR3 has 15 residues. With V trimmed by 6 bases and J by 2 bases, 6 bases remained unmatched.

This clone was seen a handful of times. The chain uses TRBV6-1 and TRBJ1-3; D is possibly TRBD1 (5 bases). The CDR3 has 15 residues. Trimming took off 5 bases at V and 2 bases at J, with 13 bases between the two ends. The germline gives CDR1 MNHNS, CDR2 SASEGT. The CDR3 reads CASSPRRGPGNTIYF. In DNA, the CDR3 is TGTGCCAGCAGTCCTAGGAGGGGCCCTGGAAACACCATATATTTT.

The chain employs TRBV29-1 and TRBJ1-2; maybe TRBD1 (6 bases). Germline CDR1 and CDR2: SQVTM and ANQGSEA. V was cut by 5 bases and J by 8 bases, with 18 bases left in between. There are 13 residues in the CDR3. The CDR3 is CSVLTGLTGGYTF. CDR3 DNA: TGCAGCGTTCTTACCGGACTAACAGGGGGCTACACCTTC.

The sample holds a few counts of this clone. J is TRBJ2-7 and V is TRBV7-9, with 8 bases fitting TRBD1. V was pared by 3 bases and J by 7 bases, with 5 bases of the junction left unmatched. This CDR3 contains 13 residues. Germline V lookup: CDR1 SEHNR, CDR2 FQNEAQ (reference sequence). The CDR3 DNA sequence: TGTGCCAGCAGCTTCCAGGGGGCCAGGGAGCAGTACTTC. Translated: CASSFQGAREQYF.

The V and J genes are TRBV30 and TRBJ2-3, with a possible D match to TRBD2 (5 bases). This CDR3 has 16 amino acids. The germline V and J ends were trimmed by 3 bases and 0 bases, with 16 bases remaining between them. Germline values: CDR1 GTSNPN, CDR2 SVGIG (reference sequence). The CDR3 here is CAWSRAIASSTDTQYF. The CDR3 DNA is TGTGCCTGGAGCCGGGCTATAGCGTCTAGCACAGATACGCAGTATTTT.

The chain has TRBV30 and TRBJ1-2; D gene uncertain. The CDR3 runs to 13 residues. The ends were cut back, 3 bases at V and 7 bases at J, with 15 bases in the middle. The germline V gene has CDR1 GTSNPN and CDR2 SVGIG (reference sequence). The CDR3: CAWSRTGMSGYTF. The CDR3 region has the DNA TGTGCCTGGAGCCGGACGGGGATGAGTGGCTACACCTTC.

This clone was detected a few times. The chain joins TRBV2 to TRBJ2-3, with 8 bases that match TRBD2. This CDR3 is 15 amino acids long. CDR1 SNHLY and CDR2 FYNNEI come from the germline V gene. V shed 4 bases and J 1 base; nucleotides not matched to a gene: 4. CDR3 sequence (DNA): TGTGCCAGCAGTGTCCCAGCGGGAGGCACAGATACGCAGTATTTT. Its translation: CASSVPAGGTDTQYF.

This rearrangement joins TRBV29-1 to TRBJ2-5, with 7 bases fitting TRBD2. The CDR3 covers 12 residues. Looked up from germline, CDR1 is SQVTM and CDR2 is ANQGSEA. V trimming: 4 bases; J trimming: 4 bases; junction bases outside the gene matches: 3. CDR3 amino acids: CSVGGGGETQYF. The CDR3 nucleotides read TGCAGCGTTGGGGGGGGAGGAGAGACCCAGTACTTC.

The chain combines TRBV5-1 with TRBJ2-7, with TRBD1 matching 9 bases. V dropped 4 bases and J dropped 7; count of bases not matched to a gene: 9. Germline lookup yields CDR1 SGHRS and CDR2 YFSETQ. CDR3 size: 14 residues. CDR3: CASSPAGTGREQYF. CDR3 in DNA: TGCGCCAGCAGCCCTGCCGGGACAGGGAGAGAGCAGTACTTC. Filled out from reference TRBV5-1 and TRBJ2-7, the complete variable domain reads KAGVTQTPRYLIKTRGQQVTLSCSPISGHRSVSWYQQTPGQGLQFLFEYFSETQRNKGNFPGRFSGRQFSNSRSEMNVSTLELGDSALYLCASSPAGTGREQYFGPGTRLTVT.

This clone was counted a few times. The chain couples TRBV4-1 to TRBJ2-3; no clear D. Germline CDR1 is MGHRA and CDR2 is YSYEKL. Deletions cut 0 bases from V and 6 bases from J, with 7 bases between. The CDR3 consists of 13 residues. This CDR3 is CASSQEWGDTQYF. CDR3 nucleotides: TGCGCCAGCAGCCAAGAATGGGGTGATACGCAGTATTTT.

The sample holds a few counts of this clone. This chain connects TRBV5-6 to TRBJ2-5; 9 bases fit TRBD1. This CDR3 comprises 14 residues. The germline CDR1 and CDR2 sequences are SGHDT and YYEEEE. Trimming removed 5 bases from V and 3 bases from J; junction bases left unmatched: 5. The CDR3 loop is CASRRTGAEETQYF. In DNA form, the CDR3 reads TGTGCCAGCAGAAGGACAGGGGCGGAAGAGACCCAGTACTTC.

This clone appeared a few times. This rearrangement joins TRBV10-3 to TRBJ2-5; D tentatively reads TRBD1 or TRBD2 (5 bases each). The CDR3 has 12 residues. The ends were cut back, 6 bases at V and 2 bases at J, with 7 bases in the middle. Germline CDR1 reads ENHRY; CDR2 reads SYGVKD. The CDR3 DNA is TGTGCCATCAGCGGGGCACAAGAGACCCAGTACTTC. Protein sequence: CAISGAQETQYF.

This rearrangement joins TRBV29-1 to TRBJ2-5; 11 bases agree with TRBD2. Trimming removed 1 base from V and 4 bases from J; junction bases left unmatched: 8. Germline loops: CDR1 SQVTM, CDR2 ANQGSEA. There are 16 residues in the CDR3. The CDR3 reads CSVEGSTSGSRETQYF. The CDR3 bases are TGCAGCGTTGAAGGGTCAACTAGCGGGAGCCGAGAGACCCAGTACTTC.

CDR3 nucleotide sequence: TGTGCCAGCTCACAGGGCACAGATACGCAGTATTTT. Amino acid sequence: CASSQGTDTQYF. The genes are TRBV6-1 and TRBJ2-3, with D possibly matching TRBD1 (5 bases). Germline lookup yields CDR1 MNHNS and CDR2 SASEGT. The V end lost 8 bases, the J end lost 1 base, and 7 bases lay between the germline ends. There are 12 residues in the CDR3.

The V and J genes are TRBV20-1 and TRBJ2-7; D gene unclear. V shed 2 bases and J shed 2 bases, with 1 base lying between them. Looked up from germline, CDR1 is DFQATT and CDR2 is SNEGSKA (reference sequence). The CDR3 is 10 amino acids. Here the CDR3 DNA reads TGCAGTGCTAGAACCTACGAGCAGTACTTC. Encoded protein: CSARTYEQYF.

The V and J genes are TRBV5-1 and TRBJ2-5, with D uncertain. V was cut by 0 bases and J by 1 base, with 1 base left in between. The germline V gene has CDR1 SGHRS and CDR2 YFSETQ. The CDR3 contains 12 residues. The CDR3 DNA reads as TGCGCCAGCAGCTTGGCCCAAGAGACCCAGTACTTC. Protein product: CASSLAQETQYF.

This clone has a handful of counts. The chain carries TRBV9 and TRBJ2-5; no reliable D call. The germline V and J ends were trimmed by 1 base and 5 bases, with 9 bases remaining between them. Germline-derived CDR1 and CDR2 are SGDLS and YYNGEE. The CDR3 contains 13 residues. CDR3 DNA sequence: TGTGCCAGCAGCGTAAATGTTGGTGAGACCCAGTACTTC. Amino acids: CASSVNVGETQYF.

This clone was recorded a few times. V and J are TRBV7-9 and TRBJ2-7, with TRBD2 identical over 11 bases. Germline V gives CDR1 SEHNR, CDR2 FQNEAQ (reference sequence). J gave up 3 bases and V 1 base, and 5 bases lay outside the gene matches. There are 16 residues in the CDR3. The CDR3 region has the DNA TGTGCCAGCAGCTTAGGACTAGCGGGGAGTCTCTACGAGCAGTACTTC. This sequence encodes CASSLGLAGSLYEQYF.

As regards this clone: Other DNA sequences in the sample encode the same CDR3. The chain has TRBV29-1 and TRBJ2-5; 7 bases are shared with TRBD1. The V and J ends lost 6 bases and 1 base, in that order; junction bases with no gene match: 5. Per germline, CDR1 SQVTM and CDR2 ANQGSEA. CDR3 length: 13 residues. In nucleotides, the CDR3 is TGCAGCGTCGTAACAGGGGCCCAAGAGACCCAGTACTTC. This translates into CSVVTGAQETQYF.

The chain recombines TRBV29-1 with TRBJ1-5, with 9 bases aligning to TRBD1. CDR1 and CDR2 (germline): SQVTM, ANQGSEA. V dropped 6 bases and J dropped 5; count of bases not matched to a gene: 2. The CDR3 is made up of 12 amino acids. The CDR3 loop is CSVRTGDQPQHF. The CDR3 DNA follows: TGCAGCGTGCGGACAGGGGATCAGCCCCAGCATTTT. The complete variable domain, with remaining parts taken from reference TRBV29-1 and TRBJ1-5, reads SAVISQKPSRDICQRGTSLTIQCQVDSQVTMMFWYRQQPGQSLTLIATANQGSEATYESGFVIDKFPISRPNLTFSTLTVSNMSPEDSSIYLCSVRTGDQPQHFGDGTRLSIL.

This clone has just a few counts. V gene TRBV7-2 combines with J gene TRBJ2-6; no reliable D call. Trimming pared 0 bases from V and 0 bases from J, leaving 15 bases between. The CDR3 length is 19 residues. From germline, CDR1 is SGHTA and CDR2 FQGNSA. The CDR3 loop is CASSLAGIGKSSGANVLTF. CDR3 sequence (DNA): TGTGCCAGCAGCTTAGCAGGCATCGGAAAAAGCTCTGGGGCCAACGTCCTGACTTTC.

CDR3 sequence (DNA): TGTGCCAGCAGCGTACAGAACTATGGCTACACCTTC. Its protein is CASSVQNYGYTF. The rearrangement uses TRBV9 and TRBJ1-2; D unclear. V shed 1 base and J shed 2 bases, with 3 bases lying between them. Germline loops: CDR1 SGDLS, CDR2 YYNGEE. This CDR3 is 12 amino acids long.

There are a few counts of this clone. The chain employs TRBV2 and TRBJ2-2; D unclear. The CDR3 runs 13 residues. CDR1 SNHLY and CDR2 FYNNEI come from the germline V gene. The ends were cut back, 5 bases at V and 4 bases at J, with 8 bases in the middle. CDR3 DNA sequence: TGTGCCAGCAGTCCACTATCCACCGGGGAGCTGTTTTTT. Translation gives CASSPLSTGELFF.

The V call is TRBV27, the J call TRBJ2-1; D is unclear. The CDR3 has 13 residues. CDR1 is MNHEY and CDR2 is SMNVEV in the germline V gene (reference sequence). Trimming shortened V by 3 bases and J by 6 bases, and 9 bases separated the two germline ends. CDR3 nucleotides: TGTGCCAGCAGTTTGAACCTCCGCAATGAGCAGTTCTTC. Encoded protein: CASSLNLRNEQFF.

CDR3 in amino acids: CASSQDPSGAYEQYF. The CDR3 nucleotides are TGCGCCAGCAGCCAAGATCCCAGCGGAGCCTACGAGCAGTACTTC. V is TRBV4-1 and J is TRBJ2-7; tentative D call: TRBD2 (5 bases). Germline CDR1 reads MGHRA; CDR2 reads YSYEKL. V was shortened by 0 bases and J by 2 bases, with 11 bases between the two germline ends. The CDR3 has 15 residues.

This chain uses TRBV6-5 with TRBJ2-5, with 8 bases matching TRBD2. The CDR3 has 13 amino acids. The germline gives CDR1 MNHEY, CDR2 SVGAGI. V shed 5 bases, J shed 7 bases, and the junction held 6 bases outside the gene matches. The CDR3, as DNA: TGTGCCAGCAGTGGCAACCGGGAGGGGACCCAGTACTTC. Translated, it gives CASSGNREGTQYF.